This is a list of T cell receptor beta chains from one sample in a study of T cell responses to AZD1222 COVID-19 vaccine. Method: immunoSEQ multiplex PCR; TCRdb's copy keeps in-frame clones and lacks some. The sample lists about 180,000 clones; approximately 90% were seen once. Here the sequenced sample was peripheral blood, taken on day 0 of AZD1222 vaccination. All receptors derive from an adult in good health. Each CDR3 is given with its conserved first and last residue. A D gene is named only where the DNA matches it firmly. Only some rows state a clone size, as once, few, many or a class for expanded clones.

J gene: TRBJ1-4; D gene: .; V gene: TRBV27; clone size: .; CDR3 DNA: TGTGCCAGCAGTTTAGGTGGGGCCGATAATGAAAAACTGTTTTTT; CDR3 protein: CASSLGGADNEKLFF
J gene: TRBJ1-1; D gene: TRBD1; V gene: TRBV4-1; clone size: .; CDR3 DNA: TGCGCCAGCAGCCTACAGGGGGAAACTGAAGCTTTCTTT; CDR3 protein: CASSLQGETEAFF
J gene: TRBJ1-1; D gene: .; V gene: TRBV27; clone size: few; CDR3 DNA: TGTGCCAGCAGTCCGTGGACAGACATGAACACTGAAGCTTTCTTT; CDR3 protein: CASSPWTDMNTEAFF
J gene: TRBJ2-7; D gene: TRBD1; V gene: TRBV30; clone size: .; CDR3 DNA: TGTGCCTGGAGCACCGGGACAGGATCCTACGAGCAGTACTTC; CDR3 protein: CAWSTGTGSYEQYF
J gene: TRBJ1-5; D gene: TRBD1; V gene: TRBV19; clone size: .; CDR3 DNA: TGTGCCAGTAGTATACGCAGGGGGACATTCAATCAGCCCCAGCATTTT; CDR3 protein: CASSIRRGTFNQPQHF
J gene: TRBJ1-1; D gene: .; V gene: TRBV7-9; clone size: .; CDR3 DNA: TGTGCCAGCAGGCCTACGACAGACCCTAGTACTGAAGCTTTCTTT; CDR3 protein: CASRPTTDPSTEAFF
J gene: TRBJ1-6; D gene: .; V gene: TRBV19; clone size: .; CDR3 DNA: TGTGCCAGTAGTATCACCCCGGGACAAAATTCACCCCTCCACTTT; CDR3 protein: CASSITPGQNSPLHF
J gene: TRBJ1-5; D gene: TRBD1; V gene: TRBV6-1; clone size: .; CDR3 DNA: TGTGCCAGCAGTGAGACAGGGGGTCAGCCCCAGCATTTT; CDR3 protein: CASSETGGQPQHF
J gene: TRBJ1-6; D gene: .; V gene: TRBV19; clone size: .; CDR3 DNA: TGTGCCAGTAGTATAGACATCGGTTCACCCCTCCACTTT; CDR3 protein: CASSIDIGSPLHF
J gene: TRBJ1-1; D gene: .; V gene: TRBV21-1; clone size: .; CDR3 DNA: TGTGCCAGCAGCAAAGCCGGACAGCAGAACACTGAAGCTTTCTTT; CDR3 protein: CASSKAGQQNTEAFF
J gene: TRBJ2-7; D gene: TRBD2; V gene: TRBV6-2/TRBV6-3; clone size: .; CDR3 DNA: TGTGCCAGCAGTTCCTTAGCGGGAGAATCCTACGAGCAGTACTTC; CDR3 protein: CASSSLAGESYEQYF
J gene: TRBJ1-1; D gene: TRBD1; V gene: TRBV19; clone size: .; CDR3 DNA: TGTGCCAGTAGTCCCTGGGACAGGGCGAGGAACACTGAAGCTTTCTTT; CDR3 protein: CASSPWDRARNTEAFF
J gene: TRBJ2-7; D gene: .; V gene: TRBV7-9; clone size: .; CDR3 DNA: TGTGCCAGCAGCTTATTAAAGGCAGGGGCAGCGAACGAGCAGTACTTC; CDR3 protein: CASSLLKAGAANEQYF
J gene: TRBJ2-7; D gene: TRBD1; V gene: TRBV15; clone size: .; CDR3 DNA: TGTGCCACCAGCAGCTACAGGGGGGCCCCCTACGAGCAGTACTTC; CDR3 protein: CATSSYRGAPYEQYF
J gene: TRBJ1-2; D gene: .; V gene: TRBV3-1/TRBV3-2; clone size: .; CDR3 DNA: TGTGCCAGCAGCCCGGCCTTCACAGGGTACTATGGCTACACCTTC; CDR3 protein: CASSPAFTGYYGYTF
J gene: TRBJ2-7; D gene: .; V gene: TRBV12-3/TRBV12-4; clone size: .; CDR3 DNA: TGTGCCAGCAGTTCCTTCTCCGGCTACGAGCAGTACTTC; CDR3 protein: CASSSFSGYEQYF
J gene: TRBJ1-5; D gene: TRBD1; V gene: TRBV19; clone size: .; CDR3 DNA: TGTGCCAGTAGTAAGGGGGCCAGACAGCCCCAGCATTTT; CDR3 protein: CASSKGARQPQHF
J gene: TRBJ2-1; D gene: .; V gene: TRBV10-1; clone size: .; CDR3 DNA: TGCGCCAGCATTAACCATGGGAATGAGCAGTTCTTC; CDR3 protein: CASINHGNEQFF
J gene: TRBJ2-7; D gene: .; V gene: TRBV29-1; clone size: .; CDR3 DNA: TGCAGCGTTGAATTAGGGGGGATAGGGGAGCAGTACTTC; CDR3 protein: CSVELGGIGEQYF
J gene: TRBJ2-1; D gene: .; V gene: TRBV5-1; clone size: .; CDR3 DNA: TGCGCCAGCAGCTTCAGGGACTCAAGATCAATGGCCTACAATGAGCAGTTCTTC; CDR3 protein: CASSFRDSRSMAYNEQFF
J gene: TRBJ2-1; D gene: TRBD2; V gene: TRBV10-1; clone size: .; CDR3 DNA: TGCGCCAGCAGTGAGTCGGTTAAGGCGGGAGTGGGAACCTACAATGAGCAGTTCTTC; CDR3 protein: CASSESVKAGVGTYNEQFF
J gene: TRBJ1-1; D gene: .; V gene: TRBV20-1; clone size: .; CDR3 DNA: TGCAGTGCTAGTTCAGGACCTCTACTTTCGCGGACTGAAGCTTTCTTT; CDR3 protein: CSASSGPLLSRTEAFF
J gene: TRBJ1-1; D gene: .; V gene: TRBV6-4; clone size: .; CDR3 DNA: TGTGCCAGCAGTAGGGAGGAGGACACTGAAGCTTTCTTT; CDR3 protein: CASSREEDTEAFF
J gene: TRBJ1-1; D gene: .; V gene: TRBV5-1; clone size: .; CDR3 DNA: TGCGCCAGCAGCGTGTGGGGGGCCAACACTGAAGCTTTCTTT; CDR3 protein: CASSVWGANTEAFF
J gene: TRBJ2-1; D gene: TRBD2; V gene: TRBV14; clone size: .; CDR3 DNA: TGTGCCAGCAGCCAACCCGGACTAGCGGGTCTGCGCTCCTACAATGAGCAGTTCTTC; CDR3 protein: CASSQPGLAGLRSYNEQFF
J gene: TRBJ2-3; D gene: .; V gene: TRBV28; clone size: once; CDR3 DNA: TGTGCCAGCAGTCTCCCAGGTACGCAGTATTTT; CDR3 protein: CASSLPGTQYF
J gene: TRBJ2-1; D gene: .; V gene: TRBV3-1/TRBV3-2; clone size: .; CDR3 DNA: TGTGCCAGCAGCCAAATAGCCGGGAATGAGCAGTTCTTC; CDR3 protein: CASSQIAGNEQFF
J gene: TRBJ1-6; D gene: .; V gene: TRBV7-2; clone size: .; CDR3 DNA: TGTGCCAGCAGCTTAGCGTCCCCCGATTCACCCCTCCACTTT; CDR3 protein: CASSLASPDSPLHF
J gene: TRBJ1-5; D gene: .; V gene: TRBV21-1; clone size: .; CDR3 DNA: TGTGCCAGCAGCAAAGAGACAGGTCGTAAGTATCAGCCCCAGCATTTT; CDR3 protein: CASSKETGRKYQPQHF
J gene: TRBJ2-5; D gene: TRBD1; V gene: TRBV7-9; clone size: .; CDR3 DNA: TGTGCCAGCAGCTGGGGACAGCAAGAGACCCAGTACTTC; CDR3 protein: CASSWGQQETQYF
J gene: TRBJ2-2; D gene: TRBD2; V gene: TRBV2; clone size: .; CDR3 DNA: TGTGCCAGCAACGGGCGGGAGTGGAACACCGGGGAGCTGTTTTTT; CDR3 protein: CASNGREWNTGELFF
J gene: TRBJ2-3; D gene: .; V gene: TRBV2; clone size: .; CDR3 DNA: TGTGCCAGTAGTGAAGGGGGAGATACGCAGTATTTT; CDR3 protein: CASSEGGDTQYF